A single sample is the source of the 4 T cell receptor beta chains below, sequenced in a study of control samples from healthy donors and cancer patients (dated by TCRdb to 2020 to 2021). The library was generated by the immunoSEQ multiplex PCR assay. Imported from immuneACCESS, the table was reduced by TCRdb to in-frame sequences with V and J called. These copies leave out some clones; in studies compared against another copy, an unresolved V gene accounts for under half, and the cause of the remainder is not known. Present in this sample are 65,000 to 90,000 clones, 89% of which were seen just once. Over 9% of the sample goes to the ten largest clones. The sequenced sample was PBMCs. The source is a woman aged 45 to 65 with colorectal cancer.

This chain connects TRBV7-2 to TRBJ2-3, with D uncertain. V lost 0 bases, J lost 5 bases, and 6 bases lay in between. Germline CDR1 reads SGHTA; CDR2 reads FQGNSA. This CDR3 contains 13 residues. The chain's CDR3 is CASSLARGDTQYF. The CDR3 DNA reads as TGTGCCAGCAGCTTAGCGCGTGGAGATACGCAGTATTTT. Based on the CDR3 plus reference TRBV7-2 and TRBJ2-3, the full variable domain is GAGVSQSPSNKVTEKGKDVELRCDPISGHTALYWYRQSLGQGLEFLIYFQGNSAPDKSGLPSDRFSAERTGGSVSTLTIQRTQQEDSAVYLCASSLARGDTQYFGPGTRLTVL.

The chain carries TRBV19 and TRBJ1-3; 8 nucleotides agree with TRBD1. This CDR3 comprises 14 residues. The V gene's germline CDR1 is LNHDA and CDR2 SQIVND (reference sequence). V was pared by 6 bases and J by 4 bases, with 5 bases of the junction left unmatched. CDR3 amino acids: CASSDRGYGNTIYF. In nucleotides, the CDR3 is TGTGCCAGTAGCGACAGGGGATACGGAAACACCATATATTTT.

This chain uses TRBV12-3 or TRBV12-4 with TRBJ1-4, with a weak D call TRBD1 (6 bases). The CDR3 runs 12 residues. V dropped 4 bases and J dropped 12 bases, with 12 bases sitting between them. The CDR3, as DNA: TGTGCCAGCAGTTCAAACAGGGAGGAACTGTTTTTT. Protein sequence: CASSSNREELFF.

The V gene is TRBV4-1, the J gene TRBJ1-2; D is possibly TRBD1 (5 bases). Germline lookup yields CDR1 MGHRA and CDR2 YSYEKL. Deletions cut 3 bases from V and 0 bases from J, with 5 bases between. CDR3 length equals 13 residues. CDR3 coding DNA: TGCGCCAGCAGCCAGGGGGCTAACTATGGCTACACCTTC. Translating it yields CASSQGANYGYTF.